The sequence of this TCR beta chain was determined in a study of blood T cell repertoires in COVID-19. The data were produced by immunoSEQ multiplex PCR, yet TCRdb's version contains in-frame clones alone and is incomplete. The sample consists of about 220,000 clones, around 89% of them appearing once. Source material: PBMCs or T cells enriched from blood (not recorded which). This TCR was sampled from a woman aged 25 to 39 who had recovered from COVID-19.

The CDR3 DNA reads TGTGCCAGCAGCCAGGGACAGGGGGCTTCCTACGAGCAGTACTTC. It specifies CASSQGQGASYEQYF. This rearrangement joins TRBV6-2 or TRBV6-3 to TRBJ2-7, with TRBD1 matching 12 bases. The CDR3 runs to 15 residues. CDR1 is MNHEY, CDR2 SVGEGT, per germline. After removal of 6 bases from V and 1 base from J, the junction contained 4 bases not matched to a gene.